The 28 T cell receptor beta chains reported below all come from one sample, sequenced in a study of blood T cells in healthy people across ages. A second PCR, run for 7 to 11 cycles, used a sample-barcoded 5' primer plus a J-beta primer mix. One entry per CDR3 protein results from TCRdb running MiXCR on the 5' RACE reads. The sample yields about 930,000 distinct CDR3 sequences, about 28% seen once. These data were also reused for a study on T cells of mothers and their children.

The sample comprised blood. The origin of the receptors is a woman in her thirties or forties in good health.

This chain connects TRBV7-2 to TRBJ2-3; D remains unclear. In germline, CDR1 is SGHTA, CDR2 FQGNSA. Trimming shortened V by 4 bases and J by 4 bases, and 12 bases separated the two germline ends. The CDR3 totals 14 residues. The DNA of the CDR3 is TGTGCCAGCAGCTCCCCGACGCAACCAGATACGCAGTATTTT. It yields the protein CASSSPTQPDTQYF.

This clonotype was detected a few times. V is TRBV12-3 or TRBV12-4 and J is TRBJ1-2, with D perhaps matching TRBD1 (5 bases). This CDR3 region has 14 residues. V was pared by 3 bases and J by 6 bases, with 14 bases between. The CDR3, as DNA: TGTGCCAGCAGTTTTTTTCCCATGGGGGATGGCTACACCTTC. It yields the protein CASSFFPMGDGYTF.

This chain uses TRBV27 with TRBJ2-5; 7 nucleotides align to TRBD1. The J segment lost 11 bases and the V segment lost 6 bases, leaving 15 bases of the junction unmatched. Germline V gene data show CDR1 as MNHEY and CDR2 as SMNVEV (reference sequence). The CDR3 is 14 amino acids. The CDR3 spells CASRRTGPSFGQYF. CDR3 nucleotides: TGTGCCAGCAGGCGGACAGGACCCTCGTTCGGGCAGTACTTC.

The CDR3 region has the DNA TGCGCCAGCAGCTTGGTCTCAGGCCCAAACACTGAAGCTTTCTTT. Its protein is CASSLVSGPNTEAFF. The gene calls are TRBV5-1 and TRBJ1-1; D uncertain. Germline V gene data show CDR1 as SGHRS and CDR2 as YFSETQ. V was trimmed by 0 bases and J by 2 bases, leaving 11 bases between them. This CDR3 spans 15 amino acids.

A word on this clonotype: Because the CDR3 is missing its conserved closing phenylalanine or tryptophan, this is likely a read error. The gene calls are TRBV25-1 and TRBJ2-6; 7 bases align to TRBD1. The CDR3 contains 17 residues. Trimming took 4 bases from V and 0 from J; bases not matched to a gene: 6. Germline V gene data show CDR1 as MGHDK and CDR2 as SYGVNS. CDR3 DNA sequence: TGTGCCAGCAGTGGCACTACAGGGGACTCTGGGGCCAACGTCCTGACTGTC. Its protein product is CASSGTTGDSGANVLTV.

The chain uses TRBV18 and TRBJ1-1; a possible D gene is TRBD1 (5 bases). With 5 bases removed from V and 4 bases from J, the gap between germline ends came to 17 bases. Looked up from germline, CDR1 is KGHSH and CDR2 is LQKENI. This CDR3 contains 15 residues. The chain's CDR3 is CASSIGTFVGTEAFF. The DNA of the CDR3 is TGTGCCAGCTCAATCGGGACCTTCGTGGGCACTGAAGCTTTCTTT.

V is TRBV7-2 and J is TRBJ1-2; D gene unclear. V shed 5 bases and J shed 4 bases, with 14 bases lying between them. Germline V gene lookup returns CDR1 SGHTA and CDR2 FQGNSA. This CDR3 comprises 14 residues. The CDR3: CASSEEVDLYGYTF. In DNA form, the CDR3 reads TGTGCCAGCAGCGAGGAAGTGGACCTCTATGGCTACACCTTC.

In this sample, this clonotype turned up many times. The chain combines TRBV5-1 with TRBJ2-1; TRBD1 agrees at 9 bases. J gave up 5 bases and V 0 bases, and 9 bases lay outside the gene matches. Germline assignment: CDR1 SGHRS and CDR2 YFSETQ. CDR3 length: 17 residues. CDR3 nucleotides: TGCGCCAGCAGCTTGGCGAGGGTCGGGACAGGGCACAATGAGCAGTTCTTC. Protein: CASSLARVGTGHNEQFF.

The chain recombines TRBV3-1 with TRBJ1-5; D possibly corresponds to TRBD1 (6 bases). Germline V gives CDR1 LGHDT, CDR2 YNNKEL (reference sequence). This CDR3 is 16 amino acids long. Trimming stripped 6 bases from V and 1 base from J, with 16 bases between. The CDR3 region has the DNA TGTGCCAGCAGTTCCTTACGGACAGTGAGCAATCAGCCCCAGCATTTT. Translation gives CASSSLRTVSNQPQHF.

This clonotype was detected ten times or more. In DNA, the CDR3 is TGTGCCAGCAGCCCCGGGACAGAGGAAAAACTGTTTTTT. Protein product: CASSPGTEEKLFF. The chain has TRBV12-3 or TRBV12-4 and TRBJ1-4; TRBD1 matches at 7 bases. The CDR3 is 13 residues long. V lost 6 bases to trimming and J lost 8 bases; unmatched junction nucleotides: 6.

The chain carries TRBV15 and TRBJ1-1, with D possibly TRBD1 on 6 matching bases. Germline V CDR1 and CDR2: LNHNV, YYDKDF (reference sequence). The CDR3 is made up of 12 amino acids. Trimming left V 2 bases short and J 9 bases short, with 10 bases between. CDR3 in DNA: TGTGCCACCAGCAGATTCAGGGGTCAAGCTTTCTTT. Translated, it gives CATSRFRGQAFF. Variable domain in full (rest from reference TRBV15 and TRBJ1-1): DAMVIQNPRYQVTQFGKPVTLSCSQTLNHNVMYWYQQKSSQAPKLLFHYYDKDFNNEADTPDNFQSRRPNTSFCFLDIRSPGLGDTAMYLCATSRFRGQAFFGQGTRLTVV.

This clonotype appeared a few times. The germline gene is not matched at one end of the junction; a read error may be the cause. The chain's CDR3 is CTSSLQLTGGSREQYF. CDR3 sequence (DNA): TGTACCAGCAGTCTCCAGCTGACAGGGGGTTCACGCGAGCAGTACTTC. This chain connects TRBV28 to TRBJ2-7; 9 bases agree with TRBD1. In germline, CDR1 is MDHEN, CDR2 SYDVKM. The CDR3 is made up of 16 amino acids.

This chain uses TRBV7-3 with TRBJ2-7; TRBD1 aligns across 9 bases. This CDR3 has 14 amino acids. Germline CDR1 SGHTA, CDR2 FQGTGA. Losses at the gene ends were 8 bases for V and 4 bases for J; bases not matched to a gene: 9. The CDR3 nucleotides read TGTGCCAGCCACCCGGGGACAGGGATATACGAGCAGTACTTC. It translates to CASHPGTGIYEQYF.

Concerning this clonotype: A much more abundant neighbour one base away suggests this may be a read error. CDR3 bases: TGTGCCAGCAGCTTAGTTCTCCGCACTCTAGCGGGGGAAAGGTACGAGCAGTACTTC. This encodes CASSLVLRTLAGERYEQYF. V gene TRBV7-8 combines with J gene TRBJ2-7; 10 bases align to TRBD2. Germline-derived CDR1 and CDR2 are SGHVS and FQNEAQ. This CDR3 contains 19 residues. The junction had 16 bases not matched to a gene; V was cut back by 1 base and J by 4 bases.

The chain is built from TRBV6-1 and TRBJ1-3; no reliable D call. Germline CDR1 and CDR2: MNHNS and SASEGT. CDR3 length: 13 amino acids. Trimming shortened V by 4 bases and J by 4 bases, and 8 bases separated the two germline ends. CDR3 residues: CASSVQWGNTIYF. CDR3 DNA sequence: TGTGCCAGCAGTGTGCAATGGGGAAACACCATATATTTT.

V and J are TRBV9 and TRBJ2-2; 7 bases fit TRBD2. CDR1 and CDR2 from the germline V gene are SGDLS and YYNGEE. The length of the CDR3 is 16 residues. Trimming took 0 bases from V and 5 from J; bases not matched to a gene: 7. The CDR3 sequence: CASSVVPGRGTGELFF. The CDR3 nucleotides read TGTGCCAGCAGCGTAGTTCCAGGGCGGGGGACCGGGGAGCTGTTTTTT.

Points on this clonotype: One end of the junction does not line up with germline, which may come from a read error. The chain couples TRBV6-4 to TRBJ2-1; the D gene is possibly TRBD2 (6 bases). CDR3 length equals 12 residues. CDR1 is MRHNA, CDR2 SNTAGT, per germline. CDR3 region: CASSPAAGRQCF. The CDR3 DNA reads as TGTGCCAGCAGCCCGGCAGCGGGCAGGCAGTGCTTC.

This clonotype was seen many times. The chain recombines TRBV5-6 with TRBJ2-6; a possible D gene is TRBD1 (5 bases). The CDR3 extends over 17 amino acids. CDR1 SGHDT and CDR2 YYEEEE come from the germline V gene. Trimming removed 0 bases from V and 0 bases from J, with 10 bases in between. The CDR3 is CASSLARQGSGANVLTF. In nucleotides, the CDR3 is TGTGCCAGCAGCTTGGCAAGGCAGGGCTCTGGGGCCAACGTCCTGACTTTC.

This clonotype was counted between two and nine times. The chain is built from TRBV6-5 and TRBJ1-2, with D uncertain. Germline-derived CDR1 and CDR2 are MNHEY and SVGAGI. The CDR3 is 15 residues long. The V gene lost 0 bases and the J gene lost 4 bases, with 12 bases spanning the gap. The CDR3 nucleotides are TGTGCCAGCAGTTACTCGGGCCAGTACCCCTATGGCTACACCTTC. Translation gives CASSYSGQYPYGYTF.

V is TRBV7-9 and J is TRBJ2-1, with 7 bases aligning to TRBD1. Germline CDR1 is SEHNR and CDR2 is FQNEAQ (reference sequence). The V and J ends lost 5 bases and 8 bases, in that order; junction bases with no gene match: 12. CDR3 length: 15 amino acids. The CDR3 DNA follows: TGTGCCAGCAGCCAGCGGACAGGCCCGTGGGATGAGCAGTTCTTC. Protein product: CASSQRTGPWDEQFF. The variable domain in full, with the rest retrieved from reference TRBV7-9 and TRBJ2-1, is DTGVSQNPRHKITKRGQNVTFRCDPISEHNRLYWYRQTLGQGPEFLTYFQNEAQLEKSRLLSDRFSAERPKGSFSTLEIQRTEQGDSAMYLCASSQRTGPWDEQFFGPGTRLTVL.

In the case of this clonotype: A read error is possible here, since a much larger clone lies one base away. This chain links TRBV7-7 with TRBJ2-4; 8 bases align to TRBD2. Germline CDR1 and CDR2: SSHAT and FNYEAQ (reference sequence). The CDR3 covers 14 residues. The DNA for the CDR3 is TGTGCTAGCAGCGCGGGACTAGTGCCCAATGAGCAGTACTTC. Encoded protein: CASSAGLVPNEQYF.

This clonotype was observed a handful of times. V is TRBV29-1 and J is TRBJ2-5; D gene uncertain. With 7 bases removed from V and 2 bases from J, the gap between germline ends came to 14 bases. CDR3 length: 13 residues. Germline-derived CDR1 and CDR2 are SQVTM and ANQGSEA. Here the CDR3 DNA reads TGCAGCGGTCAGAGAAAGTTACAAGAGACCCAGTACTTC. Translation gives CSGQRKLQETQYF. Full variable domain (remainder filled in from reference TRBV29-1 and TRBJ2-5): SAVISQKPSRDICQRGTSLTIQCQVDSQVTMMFWYRQQPGQSLTLIATANQGSEATYESGFVIDKFPISRPNLTFSTLTVSNMSPEDSSIYLCSGQRKLQETQYFGPGTRLLVL.

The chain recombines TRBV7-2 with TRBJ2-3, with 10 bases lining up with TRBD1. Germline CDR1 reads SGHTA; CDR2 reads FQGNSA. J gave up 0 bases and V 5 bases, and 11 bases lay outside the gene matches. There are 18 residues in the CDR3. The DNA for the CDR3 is TGTGCCAGCAGCCTAAGGACAGGGGGACCGGCTAGCACAGATACGCAGTATTTT. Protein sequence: CASSLRTGGPASTDTQYF.

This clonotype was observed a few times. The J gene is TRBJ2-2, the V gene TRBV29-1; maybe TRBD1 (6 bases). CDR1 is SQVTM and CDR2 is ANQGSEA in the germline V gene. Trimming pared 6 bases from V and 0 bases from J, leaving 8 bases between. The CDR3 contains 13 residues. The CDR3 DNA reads TGCAGCGTCGACAGGCCGAACACCGGGGAGCTGTTTTTT. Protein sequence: CSVDRPNTGELFF.

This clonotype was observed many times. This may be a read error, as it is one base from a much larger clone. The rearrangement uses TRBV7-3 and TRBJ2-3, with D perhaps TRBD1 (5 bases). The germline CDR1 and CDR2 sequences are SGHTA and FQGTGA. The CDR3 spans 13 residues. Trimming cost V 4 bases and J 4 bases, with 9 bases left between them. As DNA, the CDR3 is TGTGCCAGCAGCTCAGGGATCCCAGATACGCAGTATTTT. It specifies CASSSGIPDTQYF.

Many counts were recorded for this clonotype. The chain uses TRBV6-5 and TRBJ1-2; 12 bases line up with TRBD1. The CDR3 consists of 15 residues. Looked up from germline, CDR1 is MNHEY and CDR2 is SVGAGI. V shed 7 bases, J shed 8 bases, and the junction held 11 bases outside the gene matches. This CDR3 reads CASTKTGTGGFGYTF. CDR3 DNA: TGTGCCAGCACCAAAACCGGGACAGGGGGCTTCGGCTACACCTTC.

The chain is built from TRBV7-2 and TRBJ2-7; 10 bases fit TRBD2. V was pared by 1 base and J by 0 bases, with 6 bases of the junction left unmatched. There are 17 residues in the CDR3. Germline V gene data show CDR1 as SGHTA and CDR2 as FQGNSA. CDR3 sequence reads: CASSLDALAGDSYEQYF. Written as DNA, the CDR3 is TGTGCCAGCAGCTTAGACGCTCTAGCGGGGGACTCCTACGAGCAGTACTTC. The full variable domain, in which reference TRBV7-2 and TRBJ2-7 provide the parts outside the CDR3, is GAGVSQSPSNKVTEKGKDVELRCDPISGHTALYWYRQSLGQGLEFLIYFQGNSAPDKSGLPSDRFSAERTGGSVSTLTIQRTQQEDSAVYLCASSLDALAGDSYEQYFGPGTRLTVT.

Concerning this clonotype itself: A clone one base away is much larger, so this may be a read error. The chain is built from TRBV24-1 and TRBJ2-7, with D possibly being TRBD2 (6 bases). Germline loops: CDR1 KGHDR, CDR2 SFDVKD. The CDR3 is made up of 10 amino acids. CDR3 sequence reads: CATSDYGQYF. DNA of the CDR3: TGTGCCACCTCGGACTACGGGCAGTACTTC.